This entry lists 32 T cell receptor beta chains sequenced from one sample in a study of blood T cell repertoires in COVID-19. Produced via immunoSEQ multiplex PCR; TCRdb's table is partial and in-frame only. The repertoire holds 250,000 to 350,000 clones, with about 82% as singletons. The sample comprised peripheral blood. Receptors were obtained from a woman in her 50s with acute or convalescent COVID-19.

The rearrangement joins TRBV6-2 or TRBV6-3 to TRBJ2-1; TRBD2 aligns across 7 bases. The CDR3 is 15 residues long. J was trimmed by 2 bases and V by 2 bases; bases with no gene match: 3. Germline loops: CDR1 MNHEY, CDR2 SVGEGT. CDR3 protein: CASSYPAGAYNEQFF. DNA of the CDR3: TGTGCCAGCAGTTACCCGGCGGGGGCCTACAATGAGCAGTTCTTC.

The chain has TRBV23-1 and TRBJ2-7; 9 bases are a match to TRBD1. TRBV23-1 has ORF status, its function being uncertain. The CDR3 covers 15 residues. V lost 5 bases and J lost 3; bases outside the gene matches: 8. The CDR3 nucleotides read TGCGCCAGCAGTAGTCGGAAGGACAGGGGCTACGAGCAGTACTTC. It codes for CASSSRKDRGYEQYF.

The CDR3 DNA reads TGTGCCAGCAGTCCCCCCTGGGGGCGGGTAAAGGGCGGGCAGTACTTC. This codes for CASSPPWGRVKGGQYF. The V gene is TRBV27, the J gene TRBJ2-7; D might be TRBD1 (6 bases). The CDR3 contains 16 residues. Per germline, CDR1 MNHEY and CDR2 SMNVEV (reference sequence). The germline V and J ends were trimmed by 5 bases and 9 bases, with 26 bases remaining between them.

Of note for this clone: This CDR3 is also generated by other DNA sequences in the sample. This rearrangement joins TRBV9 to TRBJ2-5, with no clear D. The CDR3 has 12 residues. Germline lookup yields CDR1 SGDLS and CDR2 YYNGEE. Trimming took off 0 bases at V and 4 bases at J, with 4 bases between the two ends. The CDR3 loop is CASSVDLETQYF. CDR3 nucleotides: TGTGCCAGCAGCGTAGACTTAGAGACCCAGTACTTC.

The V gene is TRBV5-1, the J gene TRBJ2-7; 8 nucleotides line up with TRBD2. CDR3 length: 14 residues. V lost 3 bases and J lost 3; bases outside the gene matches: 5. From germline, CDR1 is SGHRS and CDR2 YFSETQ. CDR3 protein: CASSSGLGLYEQYF. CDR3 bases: TGCGCCAGCAGCTCGGGACTAGGCCTCTACGAGCAGTACTTC. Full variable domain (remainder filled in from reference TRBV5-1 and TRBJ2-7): KAGVTQTPRYLIKTRGQQVTLSCSPISGHRSVSWYQQTPGQGLQFLFEYFSETQRNKGNFPGRFSGRQFSNSRSEMNVSTLELGDSALYLCASSSGLGLYEQYFGPGTRLTVT.

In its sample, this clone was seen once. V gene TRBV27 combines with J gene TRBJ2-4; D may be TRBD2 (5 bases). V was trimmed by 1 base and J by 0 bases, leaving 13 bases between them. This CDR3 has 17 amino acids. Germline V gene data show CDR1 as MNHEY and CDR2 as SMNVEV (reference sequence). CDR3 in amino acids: CASSLYSQGLAKNIQYF. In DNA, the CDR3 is TGTGCCAGCAGTTTATACTCCCAAGGACTAGCCAAAAACATTCAGTACTTC.

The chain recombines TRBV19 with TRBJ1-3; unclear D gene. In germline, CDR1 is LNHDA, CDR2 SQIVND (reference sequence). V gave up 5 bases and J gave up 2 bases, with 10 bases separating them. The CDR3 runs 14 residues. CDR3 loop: CASSWAGTGNTIYF. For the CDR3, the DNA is TGTGCCAGTAGTTGGGCAGGAACTGGAAACACCATATATTTT.

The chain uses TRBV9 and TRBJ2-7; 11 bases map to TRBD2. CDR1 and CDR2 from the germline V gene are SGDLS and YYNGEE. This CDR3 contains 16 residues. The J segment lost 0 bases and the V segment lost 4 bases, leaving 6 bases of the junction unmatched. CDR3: CASSPRLAGISYEQYF. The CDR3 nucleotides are TGTGCCAGCAGCCCCCGACTAGCGGGAATCTCCTACGAGCAGTACTTC.

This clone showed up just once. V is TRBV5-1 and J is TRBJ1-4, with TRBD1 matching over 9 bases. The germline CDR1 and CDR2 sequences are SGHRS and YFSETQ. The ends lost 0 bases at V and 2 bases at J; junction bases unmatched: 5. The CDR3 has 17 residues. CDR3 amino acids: CASSLGQGVPTNEKLFF. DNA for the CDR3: TGCGCCAGCAGCTTGGGACAGGGGGTTCCCACTAATGAAAAACTGTTTTTT.

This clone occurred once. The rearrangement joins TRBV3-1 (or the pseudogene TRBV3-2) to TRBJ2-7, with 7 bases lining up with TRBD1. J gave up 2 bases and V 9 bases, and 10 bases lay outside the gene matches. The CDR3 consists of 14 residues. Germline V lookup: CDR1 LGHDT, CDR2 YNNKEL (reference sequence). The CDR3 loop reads CARTPADRPYEQYF. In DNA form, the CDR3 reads TGTGCCAGAACCCCGGCGGACAGGCCCTACGAGCAGTACTTC.

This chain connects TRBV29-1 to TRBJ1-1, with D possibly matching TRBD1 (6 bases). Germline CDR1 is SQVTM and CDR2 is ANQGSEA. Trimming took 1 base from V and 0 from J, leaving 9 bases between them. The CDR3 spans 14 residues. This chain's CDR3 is CSVEAQGMNTEAFF. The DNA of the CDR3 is TGCAGCGTTGAAGCGCAGGGGATGAACACTGAAGCTTTCTTT.

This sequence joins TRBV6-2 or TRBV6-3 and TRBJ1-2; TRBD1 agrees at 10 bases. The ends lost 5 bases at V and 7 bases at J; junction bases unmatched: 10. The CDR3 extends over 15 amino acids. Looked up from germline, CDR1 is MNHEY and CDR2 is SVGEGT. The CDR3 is CASSRDRGFLSGYTF. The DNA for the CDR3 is TGTGCCAGCAGTCGGGACAGGGGTTTTTTGAGTGGCTACACCTTC.

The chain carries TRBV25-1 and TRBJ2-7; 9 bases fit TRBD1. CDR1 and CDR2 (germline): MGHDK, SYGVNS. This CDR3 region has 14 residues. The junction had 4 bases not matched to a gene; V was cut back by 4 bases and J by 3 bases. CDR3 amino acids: CASSALDRGYEQYF. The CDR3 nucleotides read TGTGCCAGCAGTGCACTGGACAGGGGCTACGAGCAGTACTTC.

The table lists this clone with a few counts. CDR3: CASSLASLAGDTGELFF. CDR3 coding DNA: TGTGCCAGCAGCTTAGCGAGCCTAGCGGGGGACACCGGGGAGCTGTTTTTT. This chain uses TRBV7-2 with TRBJ2-2; 10 bases are shared with TRBD2. Germline CDR1 SGHTA, CDR2 FQGNSA. Losses at the gene ends were 0 bases for V and 3 bases for J; bases not matched to a gene: 4. The CDR3 covers 17 residues.

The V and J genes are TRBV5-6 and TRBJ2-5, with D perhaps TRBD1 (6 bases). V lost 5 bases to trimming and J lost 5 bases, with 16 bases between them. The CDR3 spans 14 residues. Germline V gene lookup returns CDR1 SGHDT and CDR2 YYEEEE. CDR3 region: CASSSMIRGETQYF. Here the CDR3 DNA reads TGTGCCAGCAGTTCCATGATCAGGGGTGAGACCCAGTACTTC.

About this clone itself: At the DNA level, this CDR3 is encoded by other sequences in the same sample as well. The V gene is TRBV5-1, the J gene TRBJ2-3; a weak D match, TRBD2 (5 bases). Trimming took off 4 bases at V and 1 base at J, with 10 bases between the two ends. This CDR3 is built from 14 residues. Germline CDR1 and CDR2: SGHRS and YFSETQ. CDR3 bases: TGCGCCAGCAGCCTTGGGCGGGGCACAGATACGCAGTATTTT. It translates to CASSLGRGTDTQYF.

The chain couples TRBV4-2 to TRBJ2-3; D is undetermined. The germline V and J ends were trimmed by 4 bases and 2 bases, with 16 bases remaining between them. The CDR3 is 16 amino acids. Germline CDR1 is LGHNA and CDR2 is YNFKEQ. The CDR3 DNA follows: TGTGCCAGCAGCCTCCAGTCCTCCTTGAACACAGATACGCAGTATTTT. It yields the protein CASSLQSSLNTDTQYF.

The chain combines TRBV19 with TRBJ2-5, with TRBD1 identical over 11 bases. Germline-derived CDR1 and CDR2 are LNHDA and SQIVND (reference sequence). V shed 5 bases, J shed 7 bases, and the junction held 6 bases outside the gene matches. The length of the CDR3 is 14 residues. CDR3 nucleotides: TGTGCCAGTAGTTTGGGACAGGGGGTACGGACCCAGTACTTC. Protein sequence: CASSLGQGVRTQYF. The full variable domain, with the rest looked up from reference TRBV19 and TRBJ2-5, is DGGITQSPKYLFRKEGQNVTLSCEQNLNHDAMYWYRQDPGQGLRLIYYSQIVNDFQKGDIAEGYSVSREKKESFPLTVTSAQKNPTAFYLCASSLGQGVRTQYFGPGTRLLVL.

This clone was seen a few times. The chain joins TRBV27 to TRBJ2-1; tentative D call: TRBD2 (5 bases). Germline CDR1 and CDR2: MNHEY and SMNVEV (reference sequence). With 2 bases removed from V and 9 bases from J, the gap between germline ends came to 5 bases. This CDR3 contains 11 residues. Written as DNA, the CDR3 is TGTGCCAGCAGTTTAGCGGGTGAGCAGTTCTTC. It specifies CASSLAGEQFF.

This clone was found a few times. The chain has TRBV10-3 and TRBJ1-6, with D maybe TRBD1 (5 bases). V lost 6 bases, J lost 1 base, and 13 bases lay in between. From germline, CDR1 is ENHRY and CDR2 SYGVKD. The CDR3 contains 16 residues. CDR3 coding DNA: TGTGCCATCAGGGCAGGGTACGAATCCTATAATTCACCCCTCCACTTT. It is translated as CAIRAGYESYNSPLHF.

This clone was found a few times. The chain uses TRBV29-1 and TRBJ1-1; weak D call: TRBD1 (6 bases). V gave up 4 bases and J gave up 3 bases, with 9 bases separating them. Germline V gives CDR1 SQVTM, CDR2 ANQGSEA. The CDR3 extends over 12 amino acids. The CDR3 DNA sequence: TGCAGCGTTGGGGAGGGGGACACTGAAGCTTTCTTT. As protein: CSVGEGDTEAFF.

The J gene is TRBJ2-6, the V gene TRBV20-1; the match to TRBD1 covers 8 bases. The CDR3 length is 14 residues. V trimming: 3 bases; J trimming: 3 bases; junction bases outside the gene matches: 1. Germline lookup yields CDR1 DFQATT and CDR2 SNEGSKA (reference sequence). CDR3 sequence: CSASDRGGANVLTF. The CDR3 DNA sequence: TGCAGTGCTAGTGACAGGGGTGGGGCCAACGTCCTGACTTTC.

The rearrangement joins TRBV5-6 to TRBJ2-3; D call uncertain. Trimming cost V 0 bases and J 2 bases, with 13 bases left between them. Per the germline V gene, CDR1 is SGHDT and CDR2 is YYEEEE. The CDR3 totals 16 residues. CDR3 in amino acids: CASSLGGRSFTDTQYF. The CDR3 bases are TGTGCCAGCAGCTTGGGTGGCAGGTCCTTCACAGATACGCAGTATTTT.

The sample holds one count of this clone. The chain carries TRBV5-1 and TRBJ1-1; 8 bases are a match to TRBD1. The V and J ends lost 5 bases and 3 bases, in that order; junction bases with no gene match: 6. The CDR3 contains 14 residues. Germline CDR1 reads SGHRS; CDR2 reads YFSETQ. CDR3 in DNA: TGCGCCAGCAGTAAGAACAGGGGGGACACTGAAGCTTTCTTT. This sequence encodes CASSKNRGDTEAFF.

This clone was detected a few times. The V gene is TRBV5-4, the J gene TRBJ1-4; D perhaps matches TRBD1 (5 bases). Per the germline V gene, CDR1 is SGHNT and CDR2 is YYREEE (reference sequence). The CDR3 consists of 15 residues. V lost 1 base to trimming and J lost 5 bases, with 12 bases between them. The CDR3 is CASSLQAGLNEKLFF. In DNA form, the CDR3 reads TGTGCCAGCAGCTTGCAGGCAGGGCTAAATGAAAAACTGTTTTTT.

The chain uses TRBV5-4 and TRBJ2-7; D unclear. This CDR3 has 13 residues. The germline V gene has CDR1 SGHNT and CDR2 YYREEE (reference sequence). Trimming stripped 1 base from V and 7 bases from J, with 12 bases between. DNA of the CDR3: TGTGCCAGCAGCTTGAACCCTACCAAGGAGCAGTACTTC. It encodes CASSLNPTKEQYF.

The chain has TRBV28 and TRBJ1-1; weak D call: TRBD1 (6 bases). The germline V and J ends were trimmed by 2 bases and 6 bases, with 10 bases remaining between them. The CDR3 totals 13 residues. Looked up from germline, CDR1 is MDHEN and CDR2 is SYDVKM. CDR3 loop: CASSLMGAAEAFF. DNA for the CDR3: TGTGCCAGCAGTTTAATGGGGGCGGCTGAAGCTTTCTTT.

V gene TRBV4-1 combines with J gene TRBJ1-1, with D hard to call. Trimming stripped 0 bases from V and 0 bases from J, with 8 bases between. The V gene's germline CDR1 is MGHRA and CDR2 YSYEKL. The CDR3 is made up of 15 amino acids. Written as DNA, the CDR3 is TGCGCCAGCAGCCAAGAGTCAACAATGAACACTGAAGCTTTCTTT. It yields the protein CASSQESTMNTEAFF.

The CDR3 is CASSYRQGGNTIYF. DNA of the CDR3: TGTGCCAGCAGTTATCGGCAGGGAGGAAACACCATATATTTT. The V gene is TRBV6-2 or TRBV6-3, the J gene TRBJ1-3; D is possibly TRBD1 (5 bases). CDR1 and CDR2 (germline): MNHEY, SVGEGT. With 3 bases removed from V and 4 bases from J, the gap between germline ends came to 10 bases. CDR3 length equals 14 residues.

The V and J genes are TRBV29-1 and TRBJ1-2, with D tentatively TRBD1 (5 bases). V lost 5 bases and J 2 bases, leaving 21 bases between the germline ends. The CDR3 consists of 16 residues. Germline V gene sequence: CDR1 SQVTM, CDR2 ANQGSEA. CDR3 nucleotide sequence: TGCAGCGTTAATGAGGTGGGGGGTCCTGGGAACTATGGCTACACCTTC. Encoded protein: CSVNEVGGPGNYGYTF.

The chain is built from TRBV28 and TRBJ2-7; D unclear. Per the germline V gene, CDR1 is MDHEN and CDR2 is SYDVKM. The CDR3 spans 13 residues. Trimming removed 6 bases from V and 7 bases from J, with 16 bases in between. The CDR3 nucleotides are TGTGCCAGCAGCAGATATACGACCGGGGAGCAGTACTTC. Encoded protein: CASSRYTTGEQYF.

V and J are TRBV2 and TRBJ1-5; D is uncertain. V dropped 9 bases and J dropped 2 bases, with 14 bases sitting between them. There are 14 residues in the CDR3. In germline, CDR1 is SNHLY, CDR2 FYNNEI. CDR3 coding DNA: TGTGCCAGTGGGCCGCTGGGAGGCAATCAGCCCCAGCATTTT. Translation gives CASGPLGGNQPQHF.